This paragraph covers one T cell receptor beta chain sequence. The Seattle patients, enrolled during active infection, were followed longitudinally. Per the germline V gene, CDR1 is LGHDT and CDR2 is YNNKEL (reference sequence). The V gene lost 4 bases and the J gene lost 6 bases, with 16 bases spanning the gap. CDR3 size: 15 residues. Per the original methods: How many nucleated cells were present was estimated from reference gene primer amplification. TCRdb's copy holds only in-frame clones and misses some; the assay was immunoSEQ multiplex PCR. V, J and clone size derive from that table, while D and trimming were established from the DNA sequence. This table holds more than 95,000 clones, about 70% found once. The data are from a study of blood T cell repertoires in COVID-19. About the research overall: The United States, Italy and Spain were the sources of the acute and convalescent COVID-19 samples. T cells, B-cell-depleted T cells, or PBMCs provided the cDNA or gDNA that served as material.

This chain uses TRBV3-1 (or the pseudogene TRBV3-2) with TRBJ2-4, with D possibly being TRBD2 (5 bases). The receptor comes from an older man with COVID-19, enrolled during active disease. The sample taken for sequencing was peripheral blood. The CDR3: CASSPRVLAGNIQYF. The CDR3 DNA follows: TGTGCCAGCAGCCCGCGGGTCTTGGCAGGAAACATTCAGTACTTC.